This T cell receptor beta chain stems from a study of graft-versus-host responses after intestinal transplantation. Study-wide results and caveats: Early declines in HvG clones that occurred post-transplant were associated with peak circulating GvH clone levels.

This clone was picked up one time. Its antigen is still unknown. Assay: immunoSEQ multiplex PCR; the TCRdb copy retains only in-frame clones and omits some. The data contain fewer than 50,000 clones, more than 85% of them singletons. This CDR3 comprises 16 residues. Trimming removed 4 bases at V and 4 bases at J, with 17 bases between. Germline V CDR1 and CDR2: MNHNY, SVGAGI (reference sequence). This sequence originates from a human patient who received an intestinal transplant, so some T cells may come from the graft donor. Here the sequenced sample was PBMCs, taken 524 days after transplant. The chain recombines TRBV6-6 with TRBJ2-1; possible D gene TRBD1, 6 bases. CDR3 sequence: CASSSSGGHTYNEQFF. Written as DNA, the CDR3 is TGTGCCAGCAGTTCCTCTGGGGGACACACATACAATGAGCAGTTCTTC.